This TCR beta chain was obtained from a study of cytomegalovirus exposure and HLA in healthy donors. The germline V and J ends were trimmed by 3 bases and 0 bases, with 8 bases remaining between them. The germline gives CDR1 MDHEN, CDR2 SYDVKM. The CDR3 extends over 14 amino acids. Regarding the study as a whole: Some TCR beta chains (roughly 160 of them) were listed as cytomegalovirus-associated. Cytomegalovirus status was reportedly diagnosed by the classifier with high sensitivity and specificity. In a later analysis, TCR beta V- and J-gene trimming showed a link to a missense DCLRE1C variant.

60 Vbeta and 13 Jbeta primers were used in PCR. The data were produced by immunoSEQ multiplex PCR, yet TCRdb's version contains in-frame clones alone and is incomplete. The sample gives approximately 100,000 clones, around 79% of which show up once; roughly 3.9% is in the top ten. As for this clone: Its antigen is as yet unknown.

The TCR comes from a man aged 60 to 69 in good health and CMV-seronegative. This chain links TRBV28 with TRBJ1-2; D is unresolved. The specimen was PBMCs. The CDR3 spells CASSLLAANYGYTF. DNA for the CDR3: TGTGCCAGCAGTTTGTTAGCTGCTAACTATGGCTACACCTTC.